This TCR beta chain was sequenced for a study of T cells expressing NK-cell markers. CDR3 length equals 14 residues. Germline V lookup: CDR1 SGHRS, CDR2 YFSETQ. TCRdb reanalyzed the 5' RACE reads and collapses them to one entry per CDR3 protein, without DNA. This repertoire includes about 460,000 distinct CDR3 sequences. As for this clonotype: Its antigen is still unknown.

Study observations and caveats: The CD3+CD56-NKG2C+ fraction of a handful of donors was likewise dominated by these clonotypes.

The V and J genes are TRBV5-1 and TRBJ1-2. Source material: blood T cells: a sorted CD56 or NKG2C T cell subset, CD4+ or CD8+ T cells, or bulk PBMC T cells (not recorded which). The receptor's source is a woman in her fifties or sixties in good health. Here the CDR3 reads CASSFTDANYGYTF.